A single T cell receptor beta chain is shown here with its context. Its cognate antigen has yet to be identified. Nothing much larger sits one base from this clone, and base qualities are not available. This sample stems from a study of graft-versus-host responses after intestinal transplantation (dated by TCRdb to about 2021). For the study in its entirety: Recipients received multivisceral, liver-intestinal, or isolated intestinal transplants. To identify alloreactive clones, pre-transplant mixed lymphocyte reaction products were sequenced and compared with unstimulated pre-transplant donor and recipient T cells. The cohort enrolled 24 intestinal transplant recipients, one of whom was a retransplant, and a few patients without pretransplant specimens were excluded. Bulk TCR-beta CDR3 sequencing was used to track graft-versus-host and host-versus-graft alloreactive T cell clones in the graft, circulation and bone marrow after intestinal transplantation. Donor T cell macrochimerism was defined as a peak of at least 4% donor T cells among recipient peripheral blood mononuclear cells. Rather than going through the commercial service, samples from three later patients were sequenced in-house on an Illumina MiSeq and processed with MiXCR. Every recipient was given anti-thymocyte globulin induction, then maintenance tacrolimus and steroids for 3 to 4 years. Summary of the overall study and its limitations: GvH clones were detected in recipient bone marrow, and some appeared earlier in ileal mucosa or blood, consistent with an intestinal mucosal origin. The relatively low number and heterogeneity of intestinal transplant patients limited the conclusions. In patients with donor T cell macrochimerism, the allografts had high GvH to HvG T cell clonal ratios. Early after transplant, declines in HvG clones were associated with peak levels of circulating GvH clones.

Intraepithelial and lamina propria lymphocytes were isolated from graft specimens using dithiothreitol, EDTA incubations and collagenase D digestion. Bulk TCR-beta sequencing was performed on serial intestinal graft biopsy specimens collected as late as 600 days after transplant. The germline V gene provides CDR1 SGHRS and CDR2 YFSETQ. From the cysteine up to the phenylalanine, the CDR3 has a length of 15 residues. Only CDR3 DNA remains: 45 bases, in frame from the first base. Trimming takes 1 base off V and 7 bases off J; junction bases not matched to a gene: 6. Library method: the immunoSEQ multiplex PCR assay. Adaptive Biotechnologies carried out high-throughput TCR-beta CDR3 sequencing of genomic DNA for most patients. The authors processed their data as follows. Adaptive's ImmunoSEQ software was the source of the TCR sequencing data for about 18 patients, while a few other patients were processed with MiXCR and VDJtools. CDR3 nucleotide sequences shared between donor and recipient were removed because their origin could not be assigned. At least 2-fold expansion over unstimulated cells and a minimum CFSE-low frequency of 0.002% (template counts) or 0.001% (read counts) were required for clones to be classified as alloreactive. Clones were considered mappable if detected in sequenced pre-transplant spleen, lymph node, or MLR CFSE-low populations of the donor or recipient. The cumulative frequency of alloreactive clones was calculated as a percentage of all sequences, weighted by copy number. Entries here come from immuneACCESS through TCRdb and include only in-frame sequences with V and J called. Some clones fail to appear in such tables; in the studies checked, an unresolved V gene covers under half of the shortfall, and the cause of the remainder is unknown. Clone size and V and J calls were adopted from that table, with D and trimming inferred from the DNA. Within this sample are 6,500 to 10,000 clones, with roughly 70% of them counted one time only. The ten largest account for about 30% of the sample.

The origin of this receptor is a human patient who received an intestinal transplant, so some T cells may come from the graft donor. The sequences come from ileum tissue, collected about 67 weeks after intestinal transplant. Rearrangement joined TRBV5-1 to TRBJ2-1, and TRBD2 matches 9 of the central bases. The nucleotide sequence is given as TGCGCCAGCAGCTTGTTAGCGGGAGTGGTTAATGAGCAGTTCTTC. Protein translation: CASSLLAGVVNEQFF.